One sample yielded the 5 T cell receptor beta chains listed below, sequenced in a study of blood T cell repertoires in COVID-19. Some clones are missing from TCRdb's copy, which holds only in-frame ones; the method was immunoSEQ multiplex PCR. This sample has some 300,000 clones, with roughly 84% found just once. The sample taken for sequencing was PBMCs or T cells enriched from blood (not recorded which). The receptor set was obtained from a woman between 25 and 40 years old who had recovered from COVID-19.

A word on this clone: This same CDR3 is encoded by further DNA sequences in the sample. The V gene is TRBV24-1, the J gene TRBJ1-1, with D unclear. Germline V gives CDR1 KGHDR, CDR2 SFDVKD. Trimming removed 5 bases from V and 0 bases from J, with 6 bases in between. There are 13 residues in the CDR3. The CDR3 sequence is CATSGAMNTEAFF. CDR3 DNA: TGTGCCACCAGTGGAGCCATGAACACTGAAGCTTTCTTT.

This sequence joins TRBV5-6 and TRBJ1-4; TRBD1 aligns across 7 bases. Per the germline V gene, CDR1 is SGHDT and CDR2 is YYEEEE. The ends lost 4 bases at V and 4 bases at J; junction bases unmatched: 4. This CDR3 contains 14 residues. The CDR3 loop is CASSRDSDNEKLFF. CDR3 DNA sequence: TGTGCCAGCAGCCGGGACAGCGATAATGAAAAACTGTTTTTT.

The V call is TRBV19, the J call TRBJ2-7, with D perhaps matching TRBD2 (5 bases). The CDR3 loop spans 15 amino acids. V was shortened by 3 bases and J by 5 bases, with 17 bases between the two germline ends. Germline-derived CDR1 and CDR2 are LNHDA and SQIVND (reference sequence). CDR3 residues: CASSIRGNLRNEQYF. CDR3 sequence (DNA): TGTGCCAGTAGTATTCGGGGTAACCTGAGGAACGAGCAGTACTTC.

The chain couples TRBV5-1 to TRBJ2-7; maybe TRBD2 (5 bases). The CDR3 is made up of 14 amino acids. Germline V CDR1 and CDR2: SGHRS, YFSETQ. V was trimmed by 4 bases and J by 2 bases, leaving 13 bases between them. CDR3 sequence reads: CASSLVEGTYEQYF. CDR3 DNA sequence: TGCGCCAGCAGCCTGGTAGAGGGCACCTACGAGCAGTACTTC.

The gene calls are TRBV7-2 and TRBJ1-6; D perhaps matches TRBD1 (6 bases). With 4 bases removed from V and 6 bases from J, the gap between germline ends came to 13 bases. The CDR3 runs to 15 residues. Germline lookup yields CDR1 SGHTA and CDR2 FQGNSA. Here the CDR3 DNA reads TGTGCCAGCAGCTCCTACCAGGACAGTAATTCACCCCTCCACTTT. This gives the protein CASSSYQDSNSPLHF. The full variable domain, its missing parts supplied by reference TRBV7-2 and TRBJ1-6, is GAGVSQSPSNKVTEKGKDVELRCDPISGHTALYWYRQSLGQGLEFLIYFQGNSAPDKSGLPSDRFSAERTGGSVSTLTIQRTQQEDSAVYLCASSSYQDSNSPLHFGNGTRLTVT.